The clone carrying this TCR beta chain was seen repeatedly, ten times or more. No antigen is known for it. The source of the PBMCs was less than 12 ml of fresh peripheral blood. This specimen belongs to a study of Graves' ophthalmopathy and Graves' hyperthyroidism. Study-level background: The authors collected peripheral blood at initial diagnosis, before any treatment.

As the template, RNA transcripts were used to amplify TCR beta CDR3 regions. After a first-round RT-PCR with HTBI primers, a second-round multiplex PCR was run. MiXCR, run by TCRdb on the multiplex PCR reads, gives a single entry per CDR3 protein. The sample consists of 200,000 to 250,000 distinct CDR3 sequences, under 30% of them appearing once. The germline V gene encodes CDR1 LGHNA and CDR2 YNFKEQ. The CDR3 is made up of 15 amino acids. J gave up 3 bases and V 0 bases, and 4 bases lay outside the gene matches. The study, taken as a whole, reports: Most thyroid clonotypes expanded beyond 0.001 frequency were also found in blood. Ophthalmopathy cases were distinguished from stable hyperthyroidism by a 13-signature model, reaching around 88% sensitivity and 70% to 84% specificity.

The material sequenced was peripheral blood. V and J are TRBV4-2 and TRBJ2-5, with 7 bases lining up with TRBD2. This TCR was recovered from a man between 50 and 59 years old with Graves' ophthalmopathy. The DNA for the CDR3 is TGTGCCAGCAGCCAAGATCCCCTAGCGGAAGAGACCCAGTACTTC. Translation: CASSQDPLAEETQYF.